The 21 T cell receptor beta chains below come from one sample, sequenced in a study of CD8+CD57+ T cells in acquired aplastic anemia. For CDR3 and TCR beta VDJ profiling, genomic DNA was the template used. TCRdb used MiXCR to reprocess the reads, holding one entry per CDR3 protein. The data show roughly 250,000 distinct CDR3 sequences, approximately 82% seen once. Only patients with CD8+CD57+ cell expansion on flow cytometry were chosen for sequencing. Sequenced sample: sorted CD4+, CD8+, or CD8+CD57+ T cells (not recorded which) from PBMCs. All receptors derive from a human donor with aplastic anemia.

With regard to this clonotype: This CDR3 fails to terminate in the conserved phenylalanine or tryptophan, so it likely reflects a read error. The DNA is omitted, as the CDR3 cannot be located on it reliably, and the CDR3 follows TCRdb's listing. The rearrangement joins TRBV7-2 to TRBJ2-3; no check of the table's D call, TRBD1, against the DNA was made. Germline assignment: CDR1 SGHTA and CDR2 FQGNSA. The CDR3 contains 13 residues when both ends are counted. CDR3 region: CASSVAGGDNYGY.

The chain combines TRBV7-9 with TRBJ1-1; no reliable D call. Looked up from germline, CDR1 is SEHNR and CDR2 is FQNEAQ (reference sequence). Trimming stripped 2 bases from V and 12 bases from J, with 22 bases between. The CDR3 loop spans 15 amino acids. The CDR3 protein is CASSLSGGGHDQSFF. Here the CDR3 DNA reads TGTGCCAGCAGCTTATCAGGCGGTGGCCATGATCAATCTTTCTTT.

In its sample, this clonotype was seen once. The junction departs from the called germline gene at one end, perhaps through a read error. The genes are TRBV7-3 and TRBJ1-1, with no clear D. CDR1 is SGHTA, CDR2 FQGTGA, per germline. The CDR3 spans 12 residues. The CDR3 nucleotides are TGTGCCACCAGCTCTGCCCGATTTGCCGCTTTCTTT. Translation: CATSSARFAAFF.

This chain uses TRBV5-4 with TRBJ2-5, with TRBD2 matching 8 bases. The CDR3 loop spans 15 amino acids. Trimming cost V 2 bases and J 7 bases; bases outside gene matches: 10. Germline V gene sequence: CDR1 SGHNT, CDR2 YYREEE (reference sequence). The CDR3 region is CASSFRSGVLGTQYF. CDR3 nucleotide sequence: TGTGCCAGCAGCTTCCGTAGCGGGGTCTTGGGGACCCAGTACTTC.

Comment on this clonotype: The junction and the germline gene differ at one end; a read error may be behind it. CDR3 amino acids: CASHVARETHYF. For the CDR3, the DNA is TGTGCCAGCCACGTAGCTAGGGAGACCCATTACTTC. The rearrangement uses TRBV7-2 and TRBJ2-5, with D perhaps TRBD2 (5 bases). The CDR3 has 12 amino acids. In germline, CDR1 is SGHTA, CDR2 FQGNSA. Variable domain in full (rest from reference TRBV7-2 and TRBJ2-5): GAGVSQSPSNKVTEKGKDVELRCDPISGHTALYWYRQSLGQGLEFLIYFQGNSAPDKSGLPSDRFSAERTGGSVSTLTIQRTQQEDSAVYLCASHVARETHYFGPGTRLLVL.

CDR3 loop: CASSQTGGAQKYV. The CDR3 coding sequence is TGTGCCAGCAGCCAAACAGGAGGGGCCCAGAAGTACGTC. V and J are TRBV7-8 and TRBJ2-7; a weak D match, TRBD2 (6 bases). V was pared by 5 bases and J by 11 bases, with 19 bases between. CDR3 length: 13 amino acids. The germline gives CDR1 SGHVS, CDR2 FQNEAQ.

A remark on this clonotype: The junction departs from the called germline gene at one end, perhaps through a read error. The J gene is TRBJ1-2, the V gene TRBV10-3; the D is unclear. Germline V CDR1 and CDR2: ENHRY, SYGVKD. CDR3 length: 17 amino acids. The CDR3 coding sequence is TGTGCCAGCAGTTACTTGGGCGGGAACACTGAAGCGCTTGGCTACACCTTC. This encodes CASSYLGGNTEALGYTF.

The chain combines TRBV25-1 with TRBJ2-3, with D possibly being TRBD1 (6 bases). The germline gives CDR1 MGHDK, CDR2 SYGVNS. This CDR3 spans 11 amino acids. The germline V and J ends were trimmed by 7 bases and 6 bases, with 8 bases remaining between them. The CDR3 loop is CASTQGDTQYF. The DNA of the CDR3 is TGTGCCAGCACCCAGGGGGATACGCAGTATTTT.

This clonotype was detected only once. Likely a read error: the CDR3 ends without its conserved phenylalanine or tryptophan. The DNA is left out, because the CDR3 cannot be placed on it with certainty; the CDR3 is given as TCRdb lists it. The J gene is TRBJ2-3, the V gene TRBV7-8; no check of the table's D call, TRBD2, against the DNA was made. CDR1 and CDR2 from the germline V gene are SGHVS and FQNEAQ. 13 amino acids form the CDR3, both terminal residues included. CDR3 region: CASGYAGAPDTQY.

The table lists this clonotype with a few counts. The chain links TRBV15 to TRBJ2-1; 7 bases are a match to TRBD2. V dropped 0 bases and J dropped 4; count of bases not matched to a gene: 3. There are 15 residues in the CDR3. The germline V gene has CDR1 LNHNV and CDR2 YYDKDF (reference sequence). The CDR3 loop is CATSRDASGYNEQFF. Written as DNA, the CDR3 is TGTGCCACCAGCAGAGATGCTAGCGGTTACAATGAGCAGTTCTTC.

The genes are TRBV7-9 and TRBJ2-7; 9 positions agree with TRBD2. Germline CDR1 reads SEHNR; CDR2 reads FQNEAQ (reference sequence). Losses at the gene ends were 4 bases for V and 11 bases for J; bases not matched to a gene: 15. This CDR3 has 15 amino acids. The CDR3, as DNA: TGTGCCAGCAGCTATGAAAGAAGCGGGGGGTGCGATGAGTACGTC. Its translation is CASSYERSGGCDEYV.

A note on this clonotype: The DNA is omitted, as the CDR3 cannot be located on it reliably, and the CDR3 follows TCRdb's listing. The chain recombines TRBV7-9 with TRBJ2-5; the table's D call of TRBD1 was not tested on the DNA. The CDR3 length is 14 residues, termini included. CDR1 is SEHNR and CDR2 is FQNEAQ in the germline V gene (reference sequence). CDR3 protein: CAGQRARETQYFYF.

The table lists this clonotype with a few counts. It is likely a read error, because the conserved phenylalanine at the end of the CDR3 is missing. No DNA is shown, since the ends of the CDR3 on it are uncertain; the CDR3 is the one TCRdb lists. This chain joins TRBV7-9 and TRBJ2-3; TRBD1, the table's D call, lacks a check against the DNA. The CDR3 has 13 amino acids, counting both end residues. CDR1 is SEHNR, CDR2 FQNEAQ, per germline (reference sequence). The CDR3 loop is CASSEGGSYGANV.

The rearrangement joins TRBV9 to TRBJ1-5; D is possibly TRBD1 (6 bases). The V gene's germline CDR1 is SGDLS and CDR2 YYNGEE. The V and J ends lost 0 bases and 13 bases respectively, with 20 bases between them. The CDR3 consists of 15 residues. The CDR3 nucleotides are TGTGCCAGCAGCGTAGGTGGTAGCGGGGGGCATCCGCAGCATTTT. Encoded protein: CASSVGGSGGHPQHF.

This CDR3 reads CASSKDRDQPQHF. Here the CDR3 DNA reads TGTGCCAGCAGCAAGGACCGAGATCAGCCCCAGCATTTT. The gene calls are TRBV5-4 and TRBJ1-5; D call uncertain. The length of the CDR3 is 13 residues. V lost 4 bases to trimming and J lost 5 bases, with 10 bases between them. From germline, CDR1 is SGHNT and CDR2 YYREEE (reference sequence).

CDR3 nucleotide sequence: TGTGCCAGCAGTAGAGCCGGAGGGTCAAACTATGAAAACACCTTC. Translating gives CASSRAGGSNYENTF. V and J are TRBV9 and TRBJ1-2; D is unclear. The CDR3 extends over 15 amino acids. The V and J ends lost 5 bases and 12 bases respectively, with 26 bases between them. Germline V CDR1 and CDR2: SGDLS, YYNGEE.

In the case of this clonotype: One junction end disagrees with the germline gene, perhaps due to a read error. The J gene is TRBJ2-5, the V gene TRBV15; D not certain. Germline-derived CDR1 and CDR2 are LNHNV and YYDKDF (reference sequence). This CDR3 region has 14 residues. CDR3 in amino acids: CATSGGGLPETQYF. CDR3 sequence (DNA): TGTGCCACCAGCGGCGGCGGCCTGCCAGAGACGCAGTACTTC. Full variable domain (remainder filled in from reference TRBV15 and TRBJ2-5): DAMVIQNPRYQVTQFGKPVTLSCSQTLNHNVMYWYQQKSSQAPKLLFHYYDKDFNNEADTPDNFQSRRPNTSFCFLDIRSPGLGDTAMYLCATSGGGLPETQYFGPGTRLLVL.

For this clonotype: A much larger clonotype is one base distant, so this may be a read error. Because the CDR3's place on the DNA is in doubt, the DNA is left out and the CDR3 is given as listed by TCRdb. V and J are TRBV7-2 and TRBJ1-1; the table's D call, TRBD1, has no DNA check behind it. Germline V gene lookup returns CDR1 SGHTA and CDR2 FQGNSA. The CDR3 spans 15 amino acids, including both terminal residues. CDR3 sequence: CAGHGARETQYFGFF.

The V call is TRBV11-3, the J call TRBJ1-3, with D perhaps matching TRBD1 (5 bases). V dropped 3 bases and J dropped 8 bases, with 11 bases sitting between them. CDR1 is SGHNT and CDR2 is YENEEA in the germline V gene. The CDR3 length is 13 residues. The CDR3 loop is CASSLDLTDTIYF. DNA of the CDR3: TGTGCCAGCAGCTTGGATCTGACAGACACCATATATTTT.

Points on this clonotype: Sequence at one end of the junction differs from germline and may be a read error. This chain links TRBV7-8 with TRBJ2-3; no firm D call. This CDR3 region has 13 residues. Germline lookup yields CDR1 SGHVS and CDR2 FQNEAQ. The CDR3 coding sequence is TGTGCCAGCAGCGATCGTCGAGCAGATACAGACCTTTTT. Translated: CASSDRRADTDLF.

This clonotype was found many times. The V gene is TRBV7-9, the J gene TRBJ2-1; no clear D gene. This CDR3 has 16 residues. In germline, CDR1 is SEHNR, CDR2 FQNEAQ (reference sequence). V shed 4 bases and J shed 0 bases, with 13 bases lying between them. CDR3 protein: CASSSSWTGSYNEQFF. Written as DNA, the CDR3 is TGTGCCAGCAGCTCATCGTGGACGGGCTCCTACAATGAGCAGTTCTTC. Using reference TRBV7-9 and TRBJ2-1 for the parts outside the CDR3, the full variable domain is DTGVSQNPRHKITKRGQNVTFRCDPISEHNRLYWYRQTLGQGPEFLTYFQNEAQLEKSRLLSDRFSAERPKGSFSTLEIQRTEQGDSAMYLCASSSSWTGSYNEQFFGPGTRLTVL.